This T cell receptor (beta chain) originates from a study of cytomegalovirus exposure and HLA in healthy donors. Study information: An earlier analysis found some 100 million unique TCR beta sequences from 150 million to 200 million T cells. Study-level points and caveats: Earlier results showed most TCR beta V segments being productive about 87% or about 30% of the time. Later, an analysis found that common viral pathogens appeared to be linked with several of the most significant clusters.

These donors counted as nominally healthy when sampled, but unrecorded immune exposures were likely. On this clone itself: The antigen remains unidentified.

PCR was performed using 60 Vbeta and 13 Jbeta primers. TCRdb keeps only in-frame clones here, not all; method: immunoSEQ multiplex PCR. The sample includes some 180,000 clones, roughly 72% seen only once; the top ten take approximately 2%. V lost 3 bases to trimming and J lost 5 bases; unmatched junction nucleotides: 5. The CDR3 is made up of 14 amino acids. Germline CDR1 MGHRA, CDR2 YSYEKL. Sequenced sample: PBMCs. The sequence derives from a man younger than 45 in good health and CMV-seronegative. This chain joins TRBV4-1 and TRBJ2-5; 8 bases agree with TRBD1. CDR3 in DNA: TGCGCCAGCAGCCACGGACAGGGTCGGGAGACCCAGTACTTC. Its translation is CASSHGQGRETQYF.